The rows below give T cell receptor beta chains drawn from one sample of a study of cytomegalovirus exposure and HLA in healthy donors. Method: immunoSEQ multiplex PCR; TCRdb's copy keeps in-frame clones and lacks some. The sample includes 140,000 to 150,000 clones, roughly 70% of them seen just once. Sequencing input: PBMCs. Source of these receptors: a man aged 25 to 40 in good health and CMV-seronegative. The CDR3 runs from the conserved cysteine through the conserved F or W. The D gene is left open where the match is weak. Size is stated for part of the rows, as once, few or many counts, or as a class when the clone is expanded.

j_call	clone_size	d_call	v_call	cdr3_aa
TRBJ2-2	.	TRBD1	TRBV9	CASSLEGARPGELFF
TRBJ2-3	few	TRBD2	TRBV9	CASSVGASGGLLTDTQYF
TRBJ1-1	few	TRBD1	TRBV10-3	CAISESGTTGVQNTEAFF
TRBJ1-6	.	TRBD1	TRBV2	CASSLDRAGYNSPLHF
TRBJ2-1	.	TRBD1	TRBV5-1	CASSPGQGAGDEQFF
TRBJ1-1	.	TRBD1	TRBV29-1	CSVVQGLMNTEAFF
TRBJ1-4	.	TRBD1	TRBV5-1	CASSLGQGLDEKLFF
TRBJ2-5	.	TRBD1	TRBV28	CASSSTRQGQETQYF
TRBJ2-1	.	.	TRBV9	CASSPPVMSSYNEQFF
TRBJ1-1	.	TRBD1	TRBV5-4	CASSLGRGDRGEAFF
TRBJ2-3	.	TRBD2	TRBV9	CASSRTSGAGTDTQYF
TRBJ2-3	once	TRBD1	TRBV9	CARLKRDRVTDTQYF
TRBJ1-2	.	TRBD1	TRBV7-8	CASSLYYGTGDGYTF
TRBJ2-7	.	TRBD1	TRBV9	CASSEPGQGDEQYF
TRBJ2-5	.	.	TRBV12-2	CASRLDVGQRETQYF
TRBJ2-3	.	.	TRBV7-8	CASSSTGTTDTQYF
TRBJ1-4	once	.	TRBV5-8	CASSGAVTSTNEKLFF
TRBJ2-3	.	.	TRBV13	CASSLERGATDTQYF
TRBJ2-5	.	TRBD1	TRBV7-2	CASSTGTAFWGQYF
TRBJ2-5	.	TRBD1	TRBV4-1	CASSHQTGGAEAQYF
TRBJ2-1	few	.	TRBV29-1	CSVESGLPYNEQFF
TRBJ2-4	.	.	TRBV30	CAWSLREGAKNIQYF
TRBJ2-1	.	.	TRBV5-1	CASRRDSPVTGNEQFF
TRBJ1-1	.	.	TRBV2	CASSETVNTEAFF
TRBJ1-2	.	.	TRBV6-1	CASSEVYSNYGYTF
TRBJ2-6	.	.	TRBV2	CASSVDGAAGANGLTF
TRBJ2-5	.	.	TRBV30	CAWSVGETQYF
TRBJ2-3	.	TRBD2	TRBV28	CASSYTSGRDTQYF
TRBJ1-5	.	TRBD1	TRBV6-5	CASSLKGGQGTPQHF
TRBJ2-1	.	TRBD2	TRBV5-1	CASSPLAGGSFGEQFF
TRBJ1-6	few	.	TRBV5-1	CASSLDWWQASRNSPLHF
TRBJ2-7	few	TRBD2	TRBV6-6	CASVGEGGILYEQYF
TRBJ1-5	once	.	TRBV5-6	CASSSGTFNQPQHF
TRBJ2-2	.	TRBD2	TRBV11-2	CASTRGTSSIGELFF
TRBJ1-1	.	.	TRBV29-1	CSPSAPGGDTEAFF
TRBJ2-2	.	TRBD2	TRBV28	CASRGGIHSAFTGELFF
TRBJ2-3	.	.	TRBV5-5	CASSPWGGASTDTQYF
TRBJ2-3	.	.	TRBV2	CASRAGLSWDTQYF
TRBJ1-5	few	.	TRBV30	CAWSVRSSNQPQHF
TRBJ2-2	.	TRBD1	TRBV19	CASSPDRVYGELFF
TRBJ2-7	.	TRBD2	TRBV5-1	CASSFLAGDSSYEQYF
TRBJ2-5	.	TRBD2	TRBV29-1	CSVAQSGGSETQYF
TRBJ1-1	.	.	TRBV19	CASSIRGGDSAFF
TRBJ1-4	.	TRBD1	TRBV2	CASHRGLEEKLFF
TRBJ2-6	.	.	TRBV4-1	CASSHGAGSSGANGLTF
TRBJ1-1	few	.	TRBV10-3	CASSYGVFTFF
TRBJ1-1	few	.	TRBV9	CASSVGGVRTEAFF
TRBJ2-1	once	TRBD2	TRBV5-1	CASSLVGGSSYNEQFF
TRBJ2-3	few	TRBD2	TRBV7-2	CASSLDLAGGPSQYF
TRBJ1-4	.	TRBD1	TRBV10-3	CAISETQGAAEKLFF
TRBJ2-3	.	TRBD2	TRBV19	CASSSWSGGADTQYF
TRBJ1-2	.	.	TRBV2	CASSEERDYGYTF
TRBJ1-2	.	TRBD1	TRBV28	CASSTGGLGVTGYTF